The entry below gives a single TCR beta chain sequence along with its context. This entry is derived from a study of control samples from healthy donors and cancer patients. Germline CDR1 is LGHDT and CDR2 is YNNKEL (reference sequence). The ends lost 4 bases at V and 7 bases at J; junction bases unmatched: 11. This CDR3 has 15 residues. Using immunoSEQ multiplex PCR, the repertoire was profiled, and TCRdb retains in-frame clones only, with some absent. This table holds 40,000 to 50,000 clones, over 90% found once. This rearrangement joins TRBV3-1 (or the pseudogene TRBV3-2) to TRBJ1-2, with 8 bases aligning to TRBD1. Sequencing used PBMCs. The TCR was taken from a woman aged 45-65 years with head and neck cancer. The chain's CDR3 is CASSPATDRGGGYTF. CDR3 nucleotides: TGTGCCAGCAGCCCGGCCACCGACAGGGGCGGTGGCTACACCTTC.